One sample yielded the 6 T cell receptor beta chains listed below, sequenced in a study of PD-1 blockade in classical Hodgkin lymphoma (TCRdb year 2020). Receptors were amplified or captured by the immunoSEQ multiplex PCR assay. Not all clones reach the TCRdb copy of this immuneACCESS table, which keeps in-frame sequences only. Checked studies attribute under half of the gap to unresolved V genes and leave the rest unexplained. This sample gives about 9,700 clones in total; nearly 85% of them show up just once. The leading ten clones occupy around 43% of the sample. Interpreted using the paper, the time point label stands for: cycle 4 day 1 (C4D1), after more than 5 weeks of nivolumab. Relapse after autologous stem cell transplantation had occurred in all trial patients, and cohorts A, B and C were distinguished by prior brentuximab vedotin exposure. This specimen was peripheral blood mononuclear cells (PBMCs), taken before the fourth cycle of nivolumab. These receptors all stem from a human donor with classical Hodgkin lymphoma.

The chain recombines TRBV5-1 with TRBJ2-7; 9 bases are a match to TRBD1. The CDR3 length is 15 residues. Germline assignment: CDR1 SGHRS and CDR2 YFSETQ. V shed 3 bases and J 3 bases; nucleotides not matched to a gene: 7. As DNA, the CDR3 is TGCGCCAGCAGCTCAAACAGGGGGCGCAACTACGAGCAGTACTTC. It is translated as CASSSNRGRNYEQYF.

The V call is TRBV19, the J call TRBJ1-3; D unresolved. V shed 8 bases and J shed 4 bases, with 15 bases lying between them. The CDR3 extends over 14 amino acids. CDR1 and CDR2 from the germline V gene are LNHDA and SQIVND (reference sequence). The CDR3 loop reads CASQKGLLGNTIYF. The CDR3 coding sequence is TGTGCCAGTCAAAAAGGTCTCCTCGGAAACACCATATATTTT. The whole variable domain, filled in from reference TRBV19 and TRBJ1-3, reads DGGITQSPKYLFRKEGQNVTLSCEQNLNHDAMYWYRQDPGQGLRLIYYSQIVNDFQKGDIAEGYSVSREKKESFPLTVTSAQKNPTAFYLCASQKGLLGNTIYFGEGSWLTVV.

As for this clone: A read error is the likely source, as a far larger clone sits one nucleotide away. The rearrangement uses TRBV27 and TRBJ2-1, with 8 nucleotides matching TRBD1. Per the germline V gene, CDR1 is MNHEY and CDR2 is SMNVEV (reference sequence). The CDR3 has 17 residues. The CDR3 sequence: CASRGTGSFLSCNEQFF. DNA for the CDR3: TGTGCCAGCCGGGGGACAGGTTCGTTCCTCTCCTGCAATGAGCAGTTCTTC.

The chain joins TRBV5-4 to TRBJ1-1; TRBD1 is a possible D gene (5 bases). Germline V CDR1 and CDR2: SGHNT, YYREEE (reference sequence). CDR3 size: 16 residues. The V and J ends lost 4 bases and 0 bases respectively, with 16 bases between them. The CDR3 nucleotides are TGTGCCAGCAGCCCACACCCGGGACGGCTGAACACTGAAGCTTTCTTT. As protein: CASSPHPGRLNTEAFF. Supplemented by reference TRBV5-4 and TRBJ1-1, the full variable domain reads ETGVTQSPTHLIKTRGQQVTLRCSSQSGHNTVSWYQQALGQGPQFIFQYYREEENGRGNFPPRFSGLQFPNYSSELNVNALELDDSALYLCASSPHPGRLNTEAFFGQGTRLTVV.

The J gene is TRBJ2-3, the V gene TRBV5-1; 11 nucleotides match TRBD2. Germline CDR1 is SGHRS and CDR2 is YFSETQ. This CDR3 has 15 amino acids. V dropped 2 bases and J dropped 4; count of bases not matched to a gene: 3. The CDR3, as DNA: TGCGCCAGCAGCTTTACTAGCGGGAGCGCAGATACGCAGTATTTT. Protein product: CASSFTSGSADTQYF.

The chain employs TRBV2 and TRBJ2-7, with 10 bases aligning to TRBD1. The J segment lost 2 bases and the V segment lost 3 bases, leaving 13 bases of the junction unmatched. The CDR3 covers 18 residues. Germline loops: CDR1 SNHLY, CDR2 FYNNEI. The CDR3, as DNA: TGTGCCAGCAGTGACTTCCGGGACAGGGGTTTCTACACCTACGAGCAGTACTTC. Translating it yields CASSDFRDRGFYTYEQYF.